This passage covers 28 T cell receptor beta chains from one sample sequenced in a study of T-cell reconstitution after alpha-beta-depleted transplantation in children. TCRbeta library construction was performed incorporating unique molecular identifiers. Each CDR3 protein is one row after TCRdb ran MiXCR on the PCR reads. The table includes about 420,000 distinct CDR3 sequences, around 16% detected once. The sequencing used PBMCs, mostly from graft donor cells, collected 360 days after TCRalphabeta/CD19-depleted stem cell transplant. These receptor sequences come from a boy younger than two who had a stem cell transplant for Wiskott-Aldrich syndrome, so the T cells may come from the graft donor.

The V gene is TRBV15, the J gene TRBJ2-7, with D unresolved. This CDR3 has 13 amino acids. Germline V gene data show CDR1 as LNHNV and CDR2 as YYDKDF (reference sequence). Trimming removed 0 bases at V and 4 bases at J, with 7 bases between. The CDR3 DNA is TGTGCCACCAGCAGAGATATGGGGTACGAGCAGTACTTC. As protein: CATSRDMGYEQYF.

This clonotype was seen a few times. V is TRBV6-5 and J is TRBJ2-2; D is unresolved. This CDR3 is 17 amino acids long. Trimming removed 2 bases at V and 0 bases at J, with 13 bases between. Germline V lookup: CDR1 MNHEY, CDR2 SVGAGI. The DNA for the CDR3 is TGTGCCAGCAGTTACCTCCGCCACAGCGCGAACACCGGGGAGCTGTTTTTT. This translates into CASSYLRHSANTGELFF.

This clonotype was found a few times. This rearrangement joins TRBV7-9 to TRBJ1-3, with D possibly TRBD1 on 6 matching bases. The CDR3 runs to 14 residues. V lost 4 bases, J lost 10 bases, and 17 bases lay in between. Germline V CDR1 and CDR2: SEHNR, FQNEAQ (reference sequence). The CDR3 DNA sequence: TGTGCCAGCAGCTGGCTTGGAACGGGGGCGACCATATATTTT. This codes for CASSWLGTGATIYF.

V and J are TRBV11-2 and TRBJ2-1, with 12 bases that match TRBD2. Germline loops: CDR1 SGHAT, CDR2 FQNNGV. This CDR3 comprises 19 residues. V shed 4 bases and J 0 bases; nucleotides not matched to a gene: 10. CDR3 amino acids: CASSSPTSGGLNSYNEQFF. The CDR3 DNA reads as TGTGCCAGCAGCTCACCGACTAGCGGGGGATTAAACTCCTACAATGAGCAGTTCTTC.

The V gene is TRBV14, the J gene TRBJ1-2; D is ambiguous. The V end was cut by 4 bases, the J end by 7 bases, with 13 bases between. CDR1 is SGHDN and CDR2 is FVKESK in the germline V gene. The CDR3 totals 13 residues. The CDR3 sequence is CASSLTRTGGYTF. The CDR3 nucleotides are TGTGCCAGCAGCCTCACTCGGACGGGTGGCTACACCTTC.

This chain uses TRBV11-1 with TRBJ2-1, with D perhaps TRBD1 (5 bases). Trimming removed 2 bases at V and 6 bases at J, with 23 bases between. This CDR3 has 18 amino acids. Germline CDR1 and CDR2: SGHAT and FQDESV (reference sequence). The CDR3 DNA reads as TGTGCCAGCAGCTTACTCCCTCTACCCAGACAGTGGGGCAATGAGCAGTTCTTC. This translates into CASSLLPLPRQWGNEQFF.

In nucleotides, the CDR3 is TGCAGCGTTGGGACAGGGGGCAGTGGGGGCTACACCTTC. Translating gives CSVGTGGSGGYTF. The rearrangement uses TRBV29-1 and TRBJ1-2; 11 bases map to TRBD1. V was clipped by 4 bases and J by 8 bases; unmatched bases: 6. Per germline, CDR1 SQVTM and CDR2 ANQGSEA. The CDR3 runs to 13 residues.

The chain couples TRBV3-1 to TRBJ2-5, with unresolved D. V was trimmed by 1 base and J by 2 bases, leaving 8 bases between them. Per germline, CDR1 LGHDT and CDR2 YNNKEL (reference sequence). The length of the CDR3 is 14 residues. The CDR3 nucleotides are TGTGCCAGCAGCCAAGCCTTTAATCAAGAGACCCAGTACTTC. Amino acid sequence: CASSQAFNQETQYF.

This chain connects TRBV21-1 to TRBJ2-3. TRBV21-1 is described as a pseudogene. This CDR3 contains 15 residues. The CDR3 region has the DNA TGTGCCAGCCCTTGTATGGCGGAAAGCACAGATACGCAGTATTTT. This sequence encodes CASPCMAESTDTQYF.

Only a few counts were recorded for this clonotype. The chain uses TRBV12-3 or TRBV12-4 and TRBJ2-1; D not resolved. This CDR3 comprises 12 residues. Trimming stripped 6 bases from V and 9 bases from J, with 12 bases between. The CDR3 reads CASSPARGEQFF. CDR3 coding DNA: TGTGCCAGCAGCCCGGCCCGAGGTGAGCAGTTCTTC.

In this sample, this clonotype turned up a few times. The rearrangement uses TRBV12-3 or TRBV12-4 and TRBJ2-1; TRBD2 matches 8 bases. The CDR3 consists of 17 residues. With V trimmed by 3 bases and J by 4 bases, 11 bases remained unmatched. The CDR3 spells CASSFRLTGGLYNEQFF. CDR3 in DNA: TGTGCCAGCAGTTTTCGCCTGACGGGAGGGCTGTACAATGAGCAGTTCTTC.

The gene calls are TRBV28 and TRBJ2-5; D may be TRBD1 (6 bases). The CDR3 is 17 residues long. Germline CDR1 and CDR2: MDHEN and SYDVKM. Trimming shortened V by 3 bases and J by 3 bases, and 20 bases separated the two germline ends. CDR3 nucleotides: TGTGCCAGCAGTTTTGGGGGCCTAGGAACTCCCAAAGAGACCCAGTACTTC. Amino acids: CASSFGGLGTPKETQYF.

This clonotype was recorded a few times. The chain combines TRBV5-1 with TRBJ2-3; TRBD1 matches 11 bases. J gave up 3 bases and V 0 bases, and 6 bases lay outside the gene matches. There are 17 residues in the CDR3. The germline gives CDR1 SGHRS, CDR2 YFSETQ. CDR3: CASSLAPGQGATDTQYF. The CDR3 region has the DNA TGCGCCAGCAGCTTGGCGCCTGGACAGGGGGCAACAGATACGCAGTATTTT. Full variable domain (rest looked up from reference TRBV5-1 and TRBJ2-3): KAGVTQTPRYLIKTRGQQVTLSCSPISGHRSVSWYQQTPGQGLQFLFEYFSETQRNKGNFPGRFSGRQFSNSRSEMNVSTLELGDSALYLCASSLAPGQGATDTQYFGPGTRLTVL.

The chain has TRBV30 and TRBJ2-7; 11 nucleotides align to TRBD1. Germline CDR1 and CDR2: GTSNPN and SVGIG (reference sequence). This CDR3 spans 15 amino acids. J gave up 3 bases and V 7 bases, and 11 bases lay outside the gene matches. DNA for the CDR3: TGTGCCTCCTACCCCTCCGGGACAGGGGGCTACGAGCAGTACTTC. Encoded protein: CASYPSGTGGYEQYF.

This clonotype has a handful of counts. The chain joins TRBV4-1 to TRBJ2-7, with unresolved D. V was clipped by 0 bases and J by 1 base, with 7 bases between them. CDR3 size: 14 residues. Germline assignment: CDR1 MGHRA and CDR2 YSYEKL. The CDR3 reads CASSQERASYEQYF. As DNA, the CDR3 is TGCGCCAGCAGCCAAGAGCGCGCGTCCTACGAGCAGTACTTC.

This clonotype appeared a few times. This chain uses TRBV7-8 with TRBJ2-7; TRBD1 agrees at 10 bases. CDR3 length: 15 residues. Germline-derived CDR1 and CDR2 are SGHVS and FQNEAQ. The junction had 8 bases not matched to a gene; V was cut back by 2 bases and J by 7 bases. CDR3 loop: CASSLLRQGAREQYF. CDR3 sequence (DNA): TGTGCCAGCAGCTTATTAAGACAGGGGGCTCGGGAGCAGTACTTC.

Details on this clonotype: Its ends do not fully match the called genes, so a read error is possible. This sequence joins TRBV7-2 and TRBJ2-5; D is uncertain. From germline, CDR1 is SGHTA and CDR2 FQGNSA. This CDR3 spans 12 amino acids. CDR3 in DNA: TGTGCCAGCAGCCACCCCCAAGGGACCCAGTACTTC. Its protein is CASSHPQGTQYF.

The CDR3 loop reads CATSDRGLAGTSDNEQFF. CDR3 DNA: TGTGCCACCAGTGATAGGGGTCTGGCCGGGACTAGTGATAATGAGCAGTTCTTC. The chain is built from TRBV24-1 and TRBJ2-1; 8 bases map to TRBD2. The J segment lost 7 bases and the V segment lost 3 bases, leaving 16 bases of the junction unmatched. CDR3 length: 18 amino acids. CDR1 and CDR2 from the germline V gene are KGHDR and SFDVKD.

This clonotype was recorded a few times. The chain recombines TRBV24-1 with TRBJ2-1, with 9 positions matching TRBD2. From germline, CDR1 is KGHDR and CDR2 SFDVKD. Unmatched junction bases numbered 15, after V lost 7 bases and J lost 9 bases. The CDR3 totals 16 residues. This CDR3 is CATSQAGSGRRSEQFF. In nucleotides, the CDR3 is TGTGCCACCAGCCAAGCGGGTAGCGGGAGAAGGAGTGAGCAGTTCTTC.

The chain uses TRBV12-3 or TRBV12-4 and TRBJ2-1; 8 nucleotides align to TRBD1. This CDR3 spans 17 amino acids. V dropped 2 bases and J dropped 5; count of bases not matched to a gene: 11. The CDR3 DNA follows: TGTGCCAGCAGTTTATTCTCCCCGGGACAGGCCAACAATGAGCAGTTCTTC. Its protein is CASSLFSPGQANNEQFF.

The genes are TRBV11-2 and TRBJ2-3; no clear D. Between the trimmed V and J ends, which lost 0 bases and 0 bases, there was a span of 13 bases. Germline lookup yields CDR1 SGHAT and CDR2 FQNNGV. The CDR3 sequence is 17 residues long. The CDR3 region has the DNA TGTGCCAGCAGCTTAGAGTCTGGCAGAACTAGCACAGATACGCAGTATTTT. Protein sequence: CASSLESGRTSTDTQYF.

V usage is TRBV29-1 and J usage is TRBJ2-5; D is possibly TRBD1 (6 bases). The germline gives CDR1 SQVTM, CDR2 ANQGSEA. The CDR3 runs to 14 residues. V was cut by 3 bases and J by 4 bases, with 15 bases left in between. CDR3 amino acids: CSVDPYRVGETQYF. Written as DNA, the CDR3 is TGCAGCGTTGACCCATACAGGGTAGGAGAGACCCAGTACTTC.

V and J are TRBV29-1 and TRBJ2-1; 10 bases map to TRBD2. Germline values: CDR1 SQVTM, CDR2 ANQGSEA. The CDR3 covers 15 residues. The V segment lost 0 bases and the J segment 8 bases; nucleotides outside the gene matches: 7. CDR3 in amino acids: CSVEEGASGSYEQFF. DNA for the CDR3: TGCAGCGTTGAAGAAGGGGCTAGCGGGAGTTATGAGCAGTTCTTC.

The sample holds a few counts of this clonotype. The chain couples TRBV5-6 to TRBJ2-2, with TRBD1 matching 7 bases. From germline, CDR1 is SGHDT and CDR2 YYEEEE. The junction had 3 bases not matched to a gene; V was cut back by 1 base and J by 0 bases. CDR3 size: 16 residues. DNA of the CDR3: TGTGCCAGCAGCTTGTTCGGGACAGCGAACACCGGGGAGCTGTTTTTT. Translation: CASSLFGTANTGELFF.

This clonotype was detected once. The gene calls are TRBV19 and TRBJ2-7; D may match TRBD1 or TRBD2 (5 bases each). V was cut by 4 bases and J by 5 bases, with 15 bases left in between. The germline CDR1 and CDR2 sequences are LNHDA and SQIVND (reference sequence). The CDR3 has 14 residues. CDR3: CASSRMARDDEQYF. Written as DNA, the CDR3 is TGTGCCAGTAGTAGAATGGCCAGGGACGACGAGCAGTACTTC.

V usage is TRBV12-3 or TRBV12-4 and J usage is TRBJ2-1; TRBD2 matches at 7 bases. This CDR3 spans 14 amino acids. The V and J ends lost 8 bases and 5 bases, in that order; junction bases with no gene match: 9. The CDR3 sequence: CASHPKSGNNEQFF. The DNA of the CDR3 is TGTGCCAGCCATCCGAAGAGCGGGAACAATGAGCAGTTCTTC.

The table lists this clonotype with a few counts. V usage is TRBV4-1 and J usage is TRBJ2-1; D gene uncertain. Germline assignment: CDR1 MGHRA and CDR2 YSYEKL. This CDR3 is built from 13 residues. Trimming pared 1 base from V and 7 bases from J, leaving 8 bases between. This CDR3 is CASSQGPPNEQFF. Here the CDR3 DNA reads TGCGCCAGCAGCCAAGGACCGCCTAATGAGCAGTTCTTC.

The V gene is TRBV7-2, the J gene TRBJ2-2; 9 nucleotides line up with TRBD2. Per the germline V gene, CDR1 is SGHTA and CDR2 is FQGNSA. The CDR3 has 16 amino acids. The junction had 6 bases not matched to a gene; V was cut back by 4 bases and J by 3 bases. The CDR3 is CASSYRTSVDTGELFF. CDR3 nucleotides: TGTGCCAGCAGCTACCGGACTAGCGTCGACACCGGGGAGCTGTTTTTT.